The 10 T cell receptor beta chains reported below all come from one sample, sequenced in a study of blood T cell repertoires in COVID-19. The protocol was immunoSEQ multiplex PCR, while the TCRdb copy is restricted to in-frame clones and leaves out a portion. The sample carries about 50,000 clones, 90% to 95% recorded once. Material for sequencing was peripheral blood. The receptors originated from a man over 45 with active COVID-19.

This clone was seen only once. The V and J genes are TRBV5-6 and TRBJ1-5; tentative D call: TRBD1 (6 bases). This CDR3 is built from 16 residues. The germline CDR1 and CDR2 sequences are SGHDT and YYEEEE. V lost 3 bases and J lost 5, with 18 bases in between. Here the CDR3 DNA reads TGTGCCAGCAGCTCCCGGGCCCGGGACACTTATCAGCCCCAGCATTTT. Translating it yields CASSSRARDTYQPQHF.

This chain uses TRBV28 with TRBJ1-5; 7 positions agree with TRBD1. V shed 2 bases and J 6 bases; nucleotides not matched to a gene: 7. The CDR3 has 15 amino acids. CDR1 is MDHEN and CDR2 is SYDVKM in the germline V gene. CDR3 amino acids: CASSLTRGNRQPQHF. CDR3 DNA: TGTGCCAGCAGTTTAACCAGGGGGAACCGTCAGCCCCAGCATTTT. The whole variable domain, remainder taken from reference TRBV28 and TRBJ1-5, is DVKVTQSSRYLVKRTGEKVFLECVQDMDHENMFWYRQDPGLGLRLIYFSYDVKMKEKGDIPEGYSVSREKKERFSLILESASTNQTSMYLCASSLTRGNRQPQHFGDGTRLSIL.

The J gene is TRBJ2-4, the V gene TRBV3-1 (or the pseudogene TRBV3-2); perhaps TRBD1 as D (6 bases). The length of the CDR3 is 15 residues. The V and J ends lost 1 base and 2 bases respectively, with 9 bases between them. Germline V gene data show CDR1 as LGHDT and CDR2 as YNNKEL (reference sequence). The CDR3 is CASSQGGTSKNIQYF. CDR3 sequence (DNA): TGTGCCAGCAGCCAAGGTGGGACATCCAAAAACATTCAGTACTTC.

In its sample, this clone was seen once. This sequence joins TRBV20-1 and TRBJ2-5, with D perhaps TRBD1 (5 bases). The V end was cut by 3 bases, the J end by 5 bases, with 13 bases between. The CDR3 runs to 13 residues. Germline loops: CDR1 DFQATT, CDR2 SNEGSKA (reference sequence). CDR3 region: CSASGAGVETQYF. The CDR3 bases are TGCAGTGCTAGTGGGGCTGGTGTCGAGACCCAGTACTTC.

V gene TRBV28 combines with J gene TRBJ1-1; D is ambiguous. This CDR3 has 12 residues. V lost 3 bases, J lost 9 bases, and 11 bases lay in between. Germline CDR1 and CDR2: MDHEN and SYDVKM. The CDR3 nucleotides read TGTGCCAGCAGTTTCGGGTCGGGGAAAGCTTTCTTT. Translated: CASSFGSGKAFF.

The chain couples TRBV5-6 to TRBJ2-1; TRBD2 matches at 15 bases. The CDR3 loop spans 18 amino acids. The germline CDR1 and CDR2 sequences are SGHDT and YYEEEE. V shed 4 bases, J shed 7 bases, and the junction held 12 bases outside the gene matches. CDR3 bases: TGTGCCAGCAGCCGGACTAGCGGGGGGGCCAACCCGGGGAATGAGCAGTTCTTC. Residues: CASSRTSGGANPGNEQFF.

The genes are TRBV18 and TRBJ2-2; maybe TRBD2 (6 bases). The CDR3 consists of 15 residues. V lost 3 bases and J lost 8, with 16 bases in between. CDR1 is KGHSH and CDR2 is LQKENI in the germline V gene. The CDR3 DNA is TGTGCCAGCTCACCCGGGACTTCTGCTGGAGGGGAGCTGTTTTTT. This gives the protein CASSPGTSAGGELFF.

The chain has TRBV28 and TRBJ2-7, with 7 positions matching TRBD2. CDR3 size: 13 residues. Germline assignment: CDR1 MDHEN and CDR2 SYDVKM. V was clipped by 4 bases and J by 3 bases; unmatched bases: 3. CDR3 sequence (DNA): TGTGCCAGCAGTTCAGCGGGGCTCTACGAGCAGTACTTC. Translated, it gives CASSSAGLYEQYF.

The CDR3 loop is CASSRSGYTGDYGYTF. The CDR3 coding sequence is TGTGCCAGCTCACGGAGTGGGTACACTGGAGACTATGGCTACACCTTC. V gene TRBV18 combines with J gene TRBJ1-2; D uncertain. V was pared by 4 bases and J by 3 bases, with 18 bases between. Germline V gene lookup returns CDR1 KGHSH and CDR2 LQKENI. The CDR3 loop spans 16 amino acids.

This chain joins TRBV28 and TRBJ2-7, with D maybe TRBD2 (6 bases). This CDR3 spans 14 amino acids. With 6 bases removed from V and 0 bases from J, the gap between germline ends came to 12 bases. Germline V gene sequence: CDR1 MDHEN, CDR2 SYDVKM. CDR3 sequence reads: CASSPPLASYEQYF. The CDR3, as DNA: TGTGCCAGCAGCCCACCACTAGCCTCCTACGAGCAGTACTTC.